Described below is a single TCR beta chain sequence and its context. Its target is not known. The CDR3 does not end in the conserved phenylalanine or tryptophan, so this is likely a read error. The record originates from a study of tumor and adjacent non-tumor tissue in lung cancer. Background on the study: Aged about 30 to 76 years, patients included 10 men and 4 to 6 women with stage I to III disease.

RNA was extracted from bulk tissue without any cell sorting. Distant lung tissue was collected more than 3 cm away from the tumor edge. Between August and November 2014, newly diagnosed, chemotherapy-naive lung cancer patients underwent thoracic surgery in China. Three rounds of nested PCR, following a modified ARM-PCR protocol, produced the TCRbeta library. MiXCR, applied by TCRdb to the multiplex PCR reads, yields one record per CDR3 protein. Altogether more than 55,000 distinct CDR3 sequences are present, 76% being singletons, with the ten largest covering 35% to 50%. This CDR3 is built from 14 residues. The V and J ends lost 11 bases and 4 bases respectively, with 18 bases between them. Germline CDR1 reads MDHEN; CDR2 reads SYDVKM. Study outcomes and limitations: Tumor tissue had significantly higher TCR diversity than normal lung. Normal lung showed higher cumulative top 100 clone frequency than tumor.

Sequences were obtained from distant non-tumor lung tissue. The sequence derives from a man between 60 and 70 years old with non-small cell lung cancer. The rearrangement links TRBV28 to TRBJ2-1, with D possibly TRBD1 on 5 matching bases. The DNA for the CDR3 is TGTGCCTCTCAGGGAACGACAAGGTACAATGAGCAGTTCTCC. Protein: CASQGTTRYNEQFS.